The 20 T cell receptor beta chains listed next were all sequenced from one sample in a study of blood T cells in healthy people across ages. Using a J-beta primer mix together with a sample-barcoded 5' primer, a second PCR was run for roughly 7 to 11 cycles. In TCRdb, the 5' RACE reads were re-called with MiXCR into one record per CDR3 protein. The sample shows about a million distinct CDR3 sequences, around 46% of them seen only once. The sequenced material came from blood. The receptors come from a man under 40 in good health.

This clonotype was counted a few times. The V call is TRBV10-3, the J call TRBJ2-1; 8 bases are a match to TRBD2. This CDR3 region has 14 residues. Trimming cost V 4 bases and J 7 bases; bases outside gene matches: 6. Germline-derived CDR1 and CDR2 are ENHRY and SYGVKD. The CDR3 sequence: CAISGLARENEQFF. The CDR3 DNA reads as TGTGCCATCAGTGGACTAGCGAGGGAGAATGAGCAGTTCTTC.

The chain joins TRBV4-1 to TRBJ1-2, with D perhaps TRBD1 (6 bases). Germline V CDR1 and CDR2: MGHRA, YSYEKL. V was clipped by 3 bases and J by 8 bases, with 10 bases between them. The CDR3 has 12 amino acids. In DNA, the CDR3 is TGCGCCAGCAGCCACCGGCAGGGGGGCTACACCTTC. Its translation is CASSHRQGGYTF.

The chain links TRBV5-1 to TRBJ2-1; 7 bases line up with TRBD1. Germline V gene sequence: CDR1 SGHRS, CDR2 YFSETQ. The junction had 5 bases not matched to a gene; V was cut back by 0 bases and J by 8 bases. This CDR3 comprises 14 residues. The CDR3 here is CASSLGQGMDEQFF. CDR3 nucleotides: TGCGCCAGCAGCTTGGGACAGGGTATGGATGAGCAGTTCTTC.

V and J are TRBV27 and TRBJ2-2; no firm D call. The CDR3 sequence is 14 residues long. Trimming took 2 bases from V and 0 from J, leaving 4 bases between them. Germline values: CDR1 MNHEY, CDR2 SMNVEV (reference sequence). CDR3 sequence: CASSLRANTGELFF. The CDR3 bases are TGTGCCAGCAGTTTACGAGCGAACACCGGGGAGCTGTTTTTT.

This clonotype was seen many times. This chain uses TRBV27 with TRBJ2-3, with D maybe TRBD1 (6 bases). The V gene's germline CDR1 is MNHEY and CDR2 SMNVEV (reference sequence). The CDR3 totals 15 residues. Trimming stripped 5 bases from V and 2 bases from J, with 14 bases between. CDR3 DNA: TGTGCCAGCAGTCCCACAGGGATTATCACAGATACGCAGTATTTT. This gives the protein CASSPTGIITDTQYF.

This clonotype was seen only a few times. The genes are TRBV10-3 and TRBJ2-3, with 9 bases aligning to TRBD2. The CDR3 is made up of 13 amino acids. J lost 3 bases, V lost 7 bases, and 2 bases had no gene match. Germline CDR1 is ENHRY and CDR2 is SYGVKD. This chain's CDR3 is CAITSGATDTQYF. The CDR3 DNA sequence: TGTGCCATCACTAGCGGGGCTACAGATACGCAGTATTTT.

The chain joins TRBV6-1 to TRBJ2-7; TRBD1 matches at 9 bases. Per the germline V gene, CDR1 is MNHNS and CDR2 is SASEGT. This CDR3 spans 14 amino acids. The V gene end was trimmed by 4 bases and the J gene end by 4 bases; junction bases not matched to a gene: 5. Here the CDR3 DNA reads TGTGCCAGCAGTGCGGACAGGGGCCGGTACGAGCAGTACTTC. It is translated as CASSADRGRYEQYF.

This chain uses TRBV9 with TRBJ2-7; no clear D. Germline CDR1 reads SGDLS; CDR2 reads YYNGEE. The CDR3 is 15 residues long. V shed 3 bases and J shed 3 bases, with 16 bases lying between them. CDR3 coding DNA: TGTGCCAGCAGCGCGTTTGGGTTAGGTAACTACGAGCAGTACTTC. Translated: CASSAFGLGNYEQYF.

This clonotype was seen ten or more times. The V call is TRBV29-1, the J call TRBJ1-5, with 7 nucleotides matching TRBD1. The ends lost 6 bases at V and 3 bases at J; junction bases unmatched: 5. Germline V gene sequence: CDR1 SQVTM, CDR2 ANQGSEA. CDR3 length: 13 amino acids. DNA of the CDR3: TGCAGCGTCAGGGACAGCCCCAATCAGCCCCAGCATTTT. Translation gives CSVRDSPNQPQHF.

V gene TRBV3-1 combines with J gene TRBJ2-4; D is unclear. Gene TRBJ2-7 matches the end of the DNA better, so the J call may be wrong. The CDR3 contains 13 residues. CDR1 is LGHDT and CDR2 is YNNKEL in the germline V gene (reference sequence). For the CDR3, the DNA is TGTGCCAGCAGCCTCCGGCGGCCGACCGAGCAGTACTTC. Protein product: CASSLRRPTEQYF.

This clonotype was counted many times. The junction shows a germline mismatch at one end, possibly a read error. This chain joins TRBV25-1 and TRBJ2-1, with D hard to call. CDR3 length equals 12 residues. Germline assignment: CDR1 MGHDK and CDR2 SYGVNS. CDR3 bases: TGTGCCAGCAGTGACCAGTACACTGAGCAGTTCTTC. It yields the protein CASSDQYTEQFF.

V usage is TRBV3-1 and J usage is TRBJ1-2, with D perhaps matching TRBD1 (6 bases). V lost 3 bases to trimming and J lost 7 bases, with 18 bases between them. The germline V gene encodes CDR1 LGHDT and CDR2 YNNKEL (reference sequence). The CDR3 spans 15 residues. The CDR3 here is CASSQLTGAGSGYTF. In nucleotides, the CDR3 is TGTGCCAGCAGCCAGCTGACAGGAGCTGGCTCTGGCTACACCTTC.

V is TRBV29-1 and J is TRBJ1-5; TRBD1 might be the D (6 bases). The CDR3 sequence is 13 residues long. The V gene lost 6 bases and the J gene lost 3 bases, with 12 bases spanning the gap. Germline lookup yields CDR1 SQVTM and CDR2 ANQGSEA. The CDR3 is CSVATGTNQPQHF. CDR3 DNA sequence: TGCAGCGTCGCTACAGGGACCAATCAGCCCCAGCATTTT.

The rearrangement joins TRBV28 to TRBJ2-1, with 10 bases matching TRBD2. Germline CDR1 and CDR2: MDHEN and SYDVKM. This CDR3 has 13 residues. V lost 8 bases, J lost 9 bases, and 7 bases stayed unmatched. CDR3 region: CASRSGGAPEQFF. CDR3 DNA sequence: TGTGCCAGCCGGAGCGGGGGGGCACCTGAGCAGTTCTTC.

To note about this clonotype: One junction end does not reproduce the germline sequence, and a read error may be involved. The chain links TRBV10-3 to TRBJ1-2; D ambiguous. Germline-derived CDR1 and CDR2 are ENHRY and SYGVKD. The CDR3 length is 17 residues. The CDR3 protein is CAVSGEARPVSNYGYTF. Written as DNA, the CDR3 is TGTGCCGTCAGTGGGGAGGCCCGGCCAGTATCTAACTATGGCTACACCTTC.

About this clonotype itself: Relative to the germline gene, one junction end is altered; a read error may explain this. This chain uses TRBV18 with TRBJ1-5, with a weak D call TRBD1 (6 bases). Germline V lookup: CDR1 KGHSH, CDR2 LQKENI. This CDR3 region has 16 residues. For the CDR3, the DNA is TGTGGCAGCTCACGGTCGAGGGGGGAAAGCAATCAGCCCCAGCATTTT. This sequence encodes CGSSRSRGESNQPQHF.

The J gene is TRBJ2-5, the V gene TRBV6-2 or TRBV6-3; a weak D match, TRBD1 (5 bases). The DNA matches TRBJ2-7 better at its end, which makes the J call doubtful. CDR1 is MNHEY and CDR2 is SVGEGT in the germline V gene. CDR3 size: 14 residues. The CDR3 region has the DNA TGTGCCAGCAGTTACAGGGGTTTCTTCCACGAGCAGTACTTC. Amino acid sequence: CASSYRGFFHEQYF.

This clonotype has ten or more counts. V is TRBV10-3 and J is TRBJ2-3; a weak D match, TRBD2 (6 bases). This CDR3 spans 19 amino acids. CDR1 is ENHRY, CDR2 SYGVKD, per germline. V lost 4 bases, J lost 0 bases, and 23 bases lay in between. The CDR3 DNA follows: TGTGCCATCAGTGGAAGTGTCGAGTCGGCGGGGACCAGCACAGATACGCAGTATTTT. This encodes CAISGSVESAGTSTDTQYF.

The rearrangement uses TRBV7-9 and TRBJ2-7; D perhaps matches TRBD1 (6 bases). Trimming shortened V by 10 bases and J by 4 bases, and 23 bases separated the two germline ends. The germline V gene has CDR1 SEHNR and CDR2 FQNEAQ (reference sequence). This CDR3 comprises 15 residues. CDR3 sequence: CATDASGKGVYEQYF. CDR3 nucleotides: TGTGCCACCGACGCTTCAGGGAAGGGGGTGTACGAGCAGTACTTC.

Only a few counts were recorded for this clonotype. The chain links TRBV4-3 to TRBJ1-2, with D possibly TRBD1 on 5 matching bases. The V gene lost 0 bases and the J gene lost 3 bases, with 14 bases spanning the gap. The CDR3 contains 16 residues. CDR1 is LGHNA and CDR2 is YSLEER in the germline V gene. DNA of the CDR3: TGCGCCAGCAGCCAAGACACAGGAGGGCCCTACTATGGCTACACCTTC. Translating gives CASSQDTGGPYYGYTF.